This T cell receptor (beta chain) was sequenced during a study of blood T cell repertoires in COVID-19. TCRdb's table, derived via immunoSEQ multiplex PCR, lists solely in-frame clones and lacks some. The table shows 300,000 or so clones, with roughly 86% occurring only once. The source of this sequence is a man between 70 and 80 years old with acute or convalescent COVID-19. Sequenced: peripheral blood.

CDR3 DNA sequence: TGTGCCAGCAGTCCGGGGACAGCAACTCAAGAGACCCAGTACTTC. Translated: CASSPGTATQETQYF. V usage is TRBV27 and J usage is TRBJ2-5, with 7 bases identical to TRBD1. J lost 2 bases, V lost 5 bases, and 8 bases had no gene match. The CDR3 spans 15 residues. Germline CDR1 reads MNHEY; CDR2 reads SMNVEV (reference sequence).